A single sample gave rise to the 9 T cell receptor beta chains below, sequenced in a study of blood T cell repertoires in COVID-19. Repertoires were generated with immunoSEQ multiplex PCR, while TCRdb's copy carries only in-frame clones and drops some. The sample has 90,000 to 110,000 clones; around 78% are singletons. The sequencing input was peripheral blood. These receptors came from a woman in her sixties or seventies with acute or convalescent COVID-19.

This CDR3 reads CASSLGQGYNSPLHF. In nucleotides, the CDR3 is TGCGCCAGCAGCTTGGGACAGGGGTATAATTCACCCCTCCACTTT. The rearrangement links TRBV5-1 to TRBJ1-6, with 8 bases fitting TRBD1. Germline V gene data show CDR1 as SGHRS and CDR2 as YFSETQ. This CDR3 spans 15 amino acids. J lost 4 bases, V lost 0 bases, and 0 bases had no gene match.

This clone was seen a single time. The chain carries TRBV5-1 and TRBJ2-7; D is undetermined. The CDR3 spans 14 residues. Trimming took 1 base from V and 2 from J, leaving 10 bases between them. Germline values: CDR1 SGHRS, CDR2 YFSETQ. The CDR3 here is CASSLNFEPYEQYF. CDR3 in DNA: TGCGCCAGCAGCTTGAACTTCGAGCCCTACGAGCAGTACTTC.

The chain has TRBV6-5 and TRBJ1-4; 7 bases line up with TRBD1. The CDR3 runs to 14 residues. V gave up 6 bases and J gave up 10 bases; unmatched junction bases: 11. Germline lookup yields CDR1 MNHEY and CDR2 SVGAGI. CDR3 nucleotide sequence: TGTGCCAGCAGACGGGACAGAGGGTATGCAAAACTGTTTTTT. Translation: CASRRDRGYAKLFF.

The chain employs TRBV3-1 (or the pseudogene TRBV3-2) and TRBJ2-3; the match to TRBD2 covers 9 bases. With 1 base clipped from V and 6 bases from J, the junction kept 2 bases outside the gene matches. The V gene's germline CDR1 is LGHDT and CDR2 YNNKEL (reference sequence). This CDR3 region has 14 residues. The CDR3 nucleotides read TGTGCCAGCAGCCAAGGGACTAGCGAGGATACGCAGTATTTT. It specifies CASSQGTSEDTQYF.

The chain joins TRBV5-1 to TRBJ1-1; D is perhaps TRBD1 (6 bases). There are 14 residues in the CDR3. The V end was cut by 2 bases, the J end by 0 bases, with 8 bases between. Per the germline V gene, CDR1 is SGHRS and CDR2 is YFSETQ. CDR3: CASSFGQMNTEAFF. The DNA of the CDR3 is TGCGCCAGCAGCTTCGGACAGATGAACACTGAAGCTTTCTTT. Filled out from reference TRBV5-1 and TRBJ1-1, the complete variable domain reads KAGVTQTPRYLIKTRGQQVTLSCSPISGHRSVSWYQQTPGQGLQFLFEYFSETQRNKGNFPGRFSGRQFSNSRSEMNVSTLELGDSALYLCASSFGQMNTEAFFGQGTRLTVV.

The chain joins TRBV7-9 to TRBJ1-5; a weak D match, TRBD1 (5 bases). There are 13 residues in the CDR3. CDR1 and CDR2 (germline): SEHNR, FQNEAQ (reference sequence). The V gene lost 3 bases and the J gene lost 11 bases, with 14 bases spanning the gap. In DNA, the CDR3 is TGTGCCAGCAGCTTTGCGGGGACGGAGGCCCAGCATTTT. This codes for CASSFAGTEAQHF.

The chain combines TRBV7-9 with TRBJ2-2; D uncertain. Germline values: CDR1 SEHNR, CDR2 FQNEAQ (reference sequence). V lost 5 bases and J 4 bases, leaving 11 bases between the germline ends. CDR3 length: 14 residues. This CDR3 is CASSRLGGTGELFF. The CDR3, as DNA: TGTGCCAGCAGCCGGCTAGGCGGCACCGGGGAGCTGTTTTTT.

V usage is TRBV7-2 and J usage is TRBJ2-5; D is unresolved. CDR1 and CDR2 (germline): SGHTA, FQGNSA. The germline V and J ends were trimmed by 5 bases and 5 bases, with 9 bases remaining between them. The CDR3 covers 12 residues. The chain's CDR3 is CASSLTRETQYF. In nucleotides, the CDR3 is TGTGCCAGCAGCCTTACACGTGAGACCCAGTACTTC.

This chain joins TRBV27 and TRBJ1-5; D is perhaps TRBD1 (5 bases). The CDR3 covers 16 residues. Germline assignment: CDR1 MNHEY and CDR2 SMNVEV (reference sequence). V was trimmed by 6 bases and J by 2 bases, leaving 17 bases between them. The CDR3, as DNA: TGTGCCAGCAGCTTGTGGGGCAGGGTGGGCAATCAGCCCCAGCATTTT. This codes for CASSLWGRVGNQPQHF.